This T cell receptor beta chain was identified in a study of blood T cell repertoires in COVID-19. The assay was immunoSEQ multiplex PCR, and TCRdb's table has in-frame clones only and misses some. The table records 55,000 to 75,000 clones, approximately 82% of them present only once. This CDR3 is 15 amino acids long. The ends were cut back, 1 base at V and 2 bases at J, with 11 bases in the middle. CDR1 and CDR2 from the germline V gene are SGHRS and YFSETQ. The sample taken for sequencing was peripheral blood. The chain couples TRBV5-1 to TRBJ2-3; D is possibly TRBD1 (5 bases). The sequence came from an older man with active COVID-19. CDR3 DNA: TGCGCCAGCAGCTTGCAGGGCGGCATCACAGATACGCAGTATTTT. This translates into CASSLQGGITDTQYF.